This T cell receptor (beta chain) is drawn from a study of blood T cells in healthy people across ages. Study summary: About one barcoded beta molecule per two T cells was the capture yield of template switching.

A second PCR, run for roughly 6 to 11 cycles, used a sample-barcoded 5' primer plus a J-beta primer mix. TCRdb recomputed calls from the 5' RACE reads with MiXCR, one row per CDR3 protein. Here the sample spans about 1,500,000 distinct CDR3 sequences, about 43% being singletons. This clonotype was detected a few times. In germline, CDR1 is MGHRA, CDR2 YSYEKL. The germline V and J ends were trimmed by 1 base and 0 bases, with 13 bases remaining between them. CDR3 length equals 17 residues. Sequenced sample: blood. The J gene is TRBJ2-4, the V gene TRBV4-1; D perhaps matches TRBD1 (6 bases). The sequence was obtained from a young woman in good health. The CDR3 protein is CASSQGTDTLAKNIQYF. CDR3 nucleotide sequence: TGCGCCAGCAGCCAAGGGACAGACACTCTAGCCAAAAACATTCAGTACTTC.